The 18 T cell receptor beta chains listed next were all sequenced from one sample in a study of CD8+ T cells in alopecia areata. As the sequencing template, cDNA was produced by extracting RNA and reverse transcribing it. Using immunoSEQ multiplex PCR, the repertoire was profiled, and TCRdb retains in-frame clones only, with some absent. Counted here are 190,000 or so clones, 58% occurring once; the ten biggest clones make up 5.5%. Treatment meaning: oral pan-JAK inhibitor, 5-10 mg twice daily. The sample consisted of CD4+ T cells sorted from blood, taken at week 24, from a patient treated with tofacitinib. Receptor source: a human donor with alopecia areata.

This chain joins TRBV29-1 and TRBJ2-7; D gene unclear. The V end was cut by 4 bases, the J end by 3 bases, with 10 bases between. The germline CDR1 and CDR2 sequences are SQVTM and ANQGSEA. The CDR3 covers 12 residues. The CDR3 region is CSVASQVYEQYF. The CDR3 nucleotides are TGCAGCGTTGCGTCTCAGGTCTACGAGCAGTACTTC.

V usage is TRBV29-1 and J usage is TRBJ2-5; D not resolved. The V gene's germline CDR1 is SQVTM and CDR2 ANQGSEA. CDR3 length: 13 residues. Between the trimmed V and J ends, which lost 7 bases and 4 bases, there was a span of 16 bases. The CDR3 DNA follows: TGCAGCGCTGACTGGCTAGTCCCAGAGACCCAGTACTTC. It encodes CSADWLVPETQYF.

This chain joins TRBV11-2 and TRBJ2-1; the D is unclear. CDR3 size: 15 residues. Germline V gives CDR1 SGHAT, CDR2 FQNNGV. Trimming removed 0 bases at V and 2 bases at J, with 8 bases between. The CDR3 spells CASSLDRKTYNEQFF. CDR3 DNA: TGTGCCAGCAGCTTAGATCGGAAAACCTACAATGAGCAGTTCTTC.

The V gene is TRBV6-1, the J gene TRBJ2-1, with D unclear. In germline, CDR1 is MNHNS, CDR2 SASEGT. This CDR3 region has 14 residues. Trimming removed 6 bases from V and 8 bases from J, with 17 bases in between. The CDR3 sequence: CASSLDGYGDEQFF. The DNA of the CDR3 is TGTGCCAGCAGCCTGGACGGGTATGGGGATGAGCAGTTCTTC.

This clone was counted a single time. The genes are TRBV6-5 and TRBJ2-3; D remains unclear. The germline V gene has CDR1 MNHEY and CDR2 SVGAGI. CDR3 length: 13 residues. The V and J ends lost 5 bases and 15 bases respectively, with 21 bases between them. This chain's CDR3 is CASSDPRLDLLYF. CDR3 coding DNA: TGTGCCAGCAGTGACCCCAGGTTGGACCTGCTTTATTTT.

The genes are TRBV28 and TRBJ2-4, with D maybe TRBD2 (5 bases). The CDR3 is 14 residues long. Deletions cut 3 bases from V and 0 bases from J, with 6 bases between. Germline loops: CDR1 MDHEN, CDR2 SYDVKM. Here the CDR3 reads CASSFSEAKNIQYF. The DNA for the CDR3 is TGTGCCAGCAGTTTTAGCGAAGCCAAAAACATTCAGTACTTC.

This clone has only one observation. The chain recombines TRBV30 with TRBJ2-7; D is undetermined. The CDR3 contains 13 residues. Per the germline V gene, CDR1 is GTSNPN and CDR2 is SVGIG (reference sequence). V dropped 6 bases and J dropped 0 bases, with 12 bases sitting between them. This CDR3 reads CACKLGTSYEQYF. CDR3 coding DNA: TGTGCCTGCAAGCTCGGCACCTCCTACGAGCAGTACTTC.

This chain uses TRBV7-9 with TRBJ2-5; the D gene is possibly TRBD1 (6 bases). Trimming shortened V by 5 bases and J by 2 bases, and 15 bases separated the two germline ends. Germline V gene sequence: CDR1 SEHNR, CDR2 FQNEAQ (reference sequence). The CDR3 covers 15 residues. The CDR3 protein is CASSPQGIEQETQYF. CDR3 bases: TGTGCCAGCAGCCCACAGGGAATCGAACAAGAGACCCAGTACTTC. The variable domain in full, completed from reference TRBV7-9 and TRBJ2-5, reads DTGVSQNPRHKITKRGQNVTFRCDPISEHNRLYWYRQTLGQGPEFLTYFQNEAQLEKSRLLSDRFSAERPKGSFSTLEIQRTEQGDSAMYLCASSPQGIEQETQYFGPGTRLLVL.

The V call is TRBV30, the J call TRBJ1-1, with D possibly being TRBD1 (5 bases). The germline V gene encodes CDR1 GTSNPN and CDR2 SVGIG (reference sequence). The ends were cut back, 3 bases at V and 2 bases at J, with 10 bases in the middle. The CDR3 contains 13 residues. The CDR3 protein is CAWRRGGNTEAFF. DNA of the CDR3: TGTGCCTGGAGGCGGGGGGGAAACACTGAAGCTTTCTTT.

The gene calls are TRBV4-1 and TRBJ2-7; D might be TRBD1 (5 bases). Germline V gene data show CDR1 as MGHRA and CDR2 as YSYEKL. The CDR3 is 16 residues long. Deletions cut 3 bases from V and 0 bases from J, with 15 bases between. This chain's CDR3 is CASSQQDILISYEQYF. CDR3 bases: TGCGCCAGCAGCCAGCAGGACATTTTGATCTCCTACGAGCAGTACTTC.

The chain joins TRBV5-1 to TRBJ2-1; 9 bases match TRBD2. CDR1 SGHRS and CDR2 YFSETQ come from the germline V gene. The V and J ends lost 1 base and 6 bases, in that order; junction bases with no gene match: 5. The CDR3 totals 15 residues. CDR3 bases: TGCGCCAGCAGCTTGCCCCGTAGCGGGAGCAATGAGCAGTTCTTC. Translated, it gives CASSLPRSGSNEQFF.

Concerning this clone: One junction end disagrees with the germline gene, perhaps due to a read error. The rearrangement joins TRBV6-1 to TRBJ1-2; perhaps TRBD1 as D (5 bases). The CDR3 length is 15 residues. In germline, CDR1 is MNHNS, CDR2 SASEGT. CDR3 amino acids: CAISEGAAGNYGYTF. CDR3 sequence (DNA): TGTGCCATCAGTGAAGGGGCCGCAGGGAACTATGGCTACACCTTC.

This chain joins TRBV28 and TRBJ2-7; TRBD1 or TRBD2 may be the D gene (5 bases each). Germline assignment: CDR1 MDHEN and CDR2 SYDVKM. CDR3 length: 12 amino acids. Trimming took off 7 bases at V and 4 bases at J, with 11 bases between the two ends. CDR3 in DNA: TGTGCCAGCACTAGCAGGGATTACGAGCAGTACTTC. Amino acids: CASTSRDYEQYF.

The rearrangement links TRBV5-4 to TRBJ1-1, with D possibly being TRBD1 (6 bases). CDR1 and CDR2 from the germline V gene are SGHNT and YYREEE (reference sequence). V lost 2 bases to trimming and J lost 2 bases, with 7 bases between them. The length of the CDR3 is 13 residues. The CDR3 DNA reads as TGTGCCAGCAGCTTACAGGGAAACACTGAAGCTTTCTTT. Translating it yields CASSLQGNTEAFF.

The genes are TRBV2 and TRBJ2-5; TRBD2 aligns across 7 bases. The germline gives CDR1 SNHLY, CDR2 FYNNEI. CDR3 length: 14 residues. J lost 0 bases, V lost 5 bases, and 3 bases had no gene match. The CDR3 sequence is CASSRSGNQETQYF. The CDR3 bases are TGTGCCAGCAGTAGAAGCGGGAACCAAGAGACCCAGTACTTC.

The CDR3 bases are TGTGCCAGCAGCTTAGAAGGCCCCGGGGAGCTGTTTTTT. Protein product: CASSLEGPGELFF. The rearrangement uses TRBV11-2 and TRBJ2-2; D is unclear. The CDR3 covers 13 residues. Trimming shortened V by 0 bases and J by 6 bases, and 5 bases separated the two germline ends. Germline values: CDR1 SGHAT, CDR2 FQNNGV.

The V gene is TRBV4-3, the J gene TRBJ1-5; no clear D. Trimming took off 1 base at V and 2 bases at J, with 6 bases between the two ends. This CDR3 contains 14 residues. The germline CDR1 and CDR2 sequences are LGHNA and YSLEER. CDR3: CASSQAGGNQPQHF. The CDR3 DNA reads TGCGCCAGCAGCCAAGCCGGGGGCAATCAGCCCCAGCATTTT.

This clone showed up just a few times. The chain carries TRBV16 and TRBJ1-2; D is unresolved. Germline V gene sequence: CDR1 KGHSY, CDR2 FQNENV. The CDR3 runs 12 residues. With 2 bases removed from V and 5 bases from J, the gap between germline ends came to 6 bases. The CDR3 spells CASSQRRYGYTF. In DNA, the CDR3 is TGTGCCAGCAGCCAACGCCGTTATGGCTACACCTTC.